Presented here are 6 T cell receptor beta chains from one specimen sequenced in a study of blood T cell repertoires in COVID-19. The method was immunoSEQ multiplex PCR; TCRdb's version includes in-frame clones alone and lacks a portion of them. The table records fewer than 350,000 clones, 85% of them present only once. Sequenced sample: peripheral blood. These receptors were collected from a woman between 50 and 59 years old with active or convalescent COVID-19.

This chain links TRBV11-2 with TRBJ2-1, with D perhaps matching TRBD1 (5 bases). Germline CDR1 is SGHAT and CDR2 is FQNNGV. CDR3 size: 14 residues. V was trimmed by 5 bases and J by 2 bases, leaving 10 bases between them. The CDR3 region is CASSPQGPYNEQFF. Here the CDR3 DNA reads TGTGCCAGCAGCCCGCAGGGTCCCTACAATGAGCAGTTCTTC.

The J gene is TRBJ1-1, the V gene TRBV7-9; the D is unclear. V was shortened by 6 bases and J by 1 base, with 6 bases between the two germline ends. This CDR3 spans 12 amino acids. Germline assignment: CDR1 SEHNR and CDR2 FQNEAQ (reference sequence). The CDR3 sequence is CASSHWNTEAFF. The CDR3 DNA sequence: TGTGCCAGCAGTCATTGGAACACTGAAGCTTTCTTT.

The chain employs TRBV15 and TRBJ2-1; 11 bases align to TRBD1. CDR1 is LNHNV and CDR2 is YYDKDF in the germline V gene (reference sequence). This CDR3 has 13 amino acids. After removal of 1 base from V and 10 bases from J, the junction contained 0 bases not matched to a gene. The CDR3 nucleotides are TGTGCCACCAGCAGAGGGGACAGGGGGGAGCAGTTCTTC. Translated, it gives CATSRGDRGEQFF.

The rearrangement joins TRBV13 to TRBJ2-5, with TRBD2 matching over 8 bases. Germline lookup yields CDR1 PRHDT and CDR2 FYEKMQ (reference sequence). There are 17 residues in the CDR3. With 2 bases clipped from V and 5 bases from J, the junction kept 13 bases outside the gene matches. The CDR3 DNA reads as TGTGCCAGCAGCTTAAGGGTCGGGGGGGCGCGTCGGGAGACCCAGTACTTC. This codes for CASSLRVGGARRETQYF.

The chain uses TRBV11-3 and TRBJ2-7, with TRBD1 as a possible D gene (6 bases). V shed 9 bases and J shed 9 bases, with 6 bases lying between them. Germline V gene lookup returns CDR1 SGHNT and CDR2 YENEEA. CDR3 length: 8 residues. CDR3 coding DNA: TGTGCCAGAGGGGGGCAGTACTTC. It is translated as CARGGQYF.

This clone was detected once. The rearrangement uses TRBV18 and TRBJ1-1; 7 bases are shared with TRBD1. Germline trimming cut 2 bases from V and 4 bases from J; bases unmatched to any gene: 4. The CDR3 spans 14 residues. CDR1 KGHSH and CDR2 LQKENI come from the germline V gene. CDR3 sequence reads: CASSPLQGSTEAFF. As DNA, the CDR3 is TGTGCCAGCTCACCATTACAGGGGAGCACTGAAGCTTTCTTT.